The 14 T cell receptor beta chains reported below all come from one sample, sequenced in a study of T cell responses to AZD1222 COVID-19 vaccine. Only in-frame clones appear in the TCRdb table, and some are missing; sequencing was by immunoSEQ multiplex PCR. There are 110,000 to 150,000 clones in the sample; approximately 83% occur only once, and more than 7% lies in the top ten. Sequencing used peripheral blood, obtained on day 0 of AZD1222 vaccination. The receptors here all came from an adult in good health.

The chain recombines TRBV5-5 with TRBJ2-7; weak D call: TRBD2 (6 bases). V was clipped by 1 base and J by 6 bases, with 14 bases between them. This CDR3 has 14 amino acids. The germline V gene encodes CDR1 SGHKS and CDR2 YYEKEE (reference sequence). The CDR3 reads CASSLRLAPSEQYF. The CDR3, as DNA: TGTGCCAGCAGCTTGCGGCTAGCGCCCTCCGAGCAGTACTTC.

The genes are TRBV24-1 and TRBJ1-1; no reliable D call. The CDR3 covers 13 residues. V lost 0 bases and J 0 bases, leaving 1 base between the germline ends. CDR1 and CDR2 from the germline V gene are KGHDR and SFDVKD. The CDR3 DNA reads TGTGCCACCAGTGATTTGTTGAACACTGAAGCTTTCTTT. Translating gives CATSDLLNTEAFF.

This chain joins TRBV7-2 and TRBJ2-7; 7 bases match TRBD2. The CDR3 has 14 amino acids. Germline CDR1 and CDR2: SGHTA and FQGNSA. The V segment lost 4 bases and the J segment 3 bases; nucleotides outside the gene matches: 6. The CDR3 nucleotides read TGTGCCAGCAGCTCCGGGACTACCGTCTACGAGCAGTACTTC. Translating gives CASSSGTTVYEQYF.

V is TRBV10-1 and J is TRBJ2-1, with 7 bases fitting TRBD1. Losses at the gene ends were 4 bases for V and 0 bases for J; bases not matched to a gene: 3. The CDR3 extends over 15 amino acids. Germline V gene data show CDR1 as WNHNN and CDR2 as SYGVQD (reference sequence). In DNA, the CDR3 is TGCGCCAGCAGTGGACAGGGTAGCTCCTACAATGAGCAGTTCTTC. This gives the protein CASSGQGSSYNEQFF.

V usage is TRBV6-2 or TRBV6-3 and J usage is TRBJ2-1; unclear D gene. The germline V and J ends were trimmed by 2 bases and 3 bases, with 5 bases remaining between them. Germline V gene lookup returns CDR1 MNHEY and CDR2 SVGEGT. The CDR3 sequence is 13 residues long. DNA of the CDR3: TGTGCCAGCAGTTACGCTCACTACAATGAGCAGTTCTTC. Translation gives CASSYAHYNEQFF.

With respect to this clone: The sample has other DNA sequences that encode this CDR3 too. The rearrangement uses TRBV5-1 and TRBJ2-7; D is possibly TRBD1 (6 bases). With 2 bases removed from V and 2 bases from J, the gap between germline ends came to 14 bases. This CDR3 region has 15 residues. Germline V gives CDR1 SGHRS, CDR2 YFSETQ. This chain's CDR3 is CASSLRGGETYEQYF. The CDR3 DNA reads TGCGCCAGCAGCTTACGAGGGGGAGAAACCTACGAGCAGTACTTC. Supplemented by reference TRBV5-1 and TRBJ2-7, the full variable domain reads KAGVTQTPRYLIKTRGQQVTLSCSPISGHRSVSWYQQTPGQGLQFLFEYFSETQRNKGNFPGRFSGRQFSNSRSEMNVSTLELGDSALYLCASSLRGGETYEQYFGPGTRLTVT.

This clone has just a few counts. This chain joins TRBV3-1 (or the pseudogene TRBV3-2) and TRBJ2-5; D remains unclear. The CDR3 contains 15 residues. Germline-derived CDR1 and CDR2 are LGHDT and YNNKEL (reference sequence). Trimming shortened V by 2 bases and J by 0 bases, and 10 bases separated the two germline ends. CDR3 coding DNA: TGTGCCAGCAGCCAACAAGTTTGGGACCAAGAGACCCAGTACTTC. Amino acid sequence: CASSQQVWDQETQYF.

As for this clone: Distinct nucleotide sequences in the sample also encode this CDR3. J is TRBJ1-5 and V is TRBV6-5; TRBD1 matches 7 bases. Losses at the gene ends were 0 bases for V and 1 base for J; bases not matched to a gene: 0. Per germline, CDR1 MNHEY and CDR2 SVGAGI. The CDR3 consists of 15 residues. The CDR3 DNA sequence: TGTGCCAGCAGTTACTCGGGACAGAGCAATCAGCCCCAGCATTTT. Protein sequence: CASSYSGQSNQPQHF.

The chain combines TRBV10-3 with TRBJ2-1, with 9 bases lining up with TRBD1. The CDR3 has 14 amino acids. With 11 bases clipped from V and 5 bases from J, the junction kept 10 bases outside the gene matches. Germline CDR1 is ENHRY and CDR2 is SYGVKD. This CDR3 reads CACGRTGVNNEQFF. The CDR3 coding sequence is TGTGCCTGCGGGCGGACAGGGGTAAACAATGAGCAGTTCTTC.

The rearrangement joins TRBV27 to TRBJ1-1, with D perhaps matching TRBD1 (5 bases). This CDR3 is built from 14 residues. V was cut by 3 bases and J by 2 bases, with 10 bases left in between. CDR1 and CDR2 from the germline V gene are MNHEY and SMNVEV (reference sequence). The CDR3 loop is CASSFLGGNTEAFF. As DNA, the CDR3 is TGTGCCAGCAGTTTCCTGGGGGGAAACACTGAAGCTTTCTTT.

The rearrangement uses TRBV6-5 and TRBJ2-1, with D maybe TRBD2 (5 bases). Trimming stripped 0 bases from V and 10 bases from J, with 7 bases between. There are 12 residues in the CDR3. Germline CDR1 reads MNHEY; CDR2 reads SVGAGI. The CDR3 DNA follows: TGTGCCAGCAGTTACTCAGGGAGAGAGCAGTTCTTC. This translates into CASSYSGREQFF.

CDR3 sequence (DNA): TGTGCCAGCAGTGAAAAACTAGCGGTGAACACCGGGGAGCTGTTTTTT. Translating it yields CASSEKLAVNTGELFF. The chain joins TRBV2 to TRBJ2-2; 8 positions agree with TRBD2. CDR1 is SNHLY and CDR2 is FYNNEI in the germline V gene. This CDR3 contains 16 residues. The V and J ends lost 2 bases and 1 base, in that order; junction bases with no gene match: 3.

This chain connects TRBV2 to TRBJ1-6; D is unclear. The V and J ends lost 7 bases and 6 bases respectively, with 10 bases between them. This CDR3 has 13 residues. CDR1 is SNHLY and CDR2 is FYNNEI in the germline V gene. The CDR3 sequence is CASKTQTNSPLHF. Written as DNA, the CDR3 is TGTGCCAGCAAGACACAGACTAATTCACCCCTCCACTTT.

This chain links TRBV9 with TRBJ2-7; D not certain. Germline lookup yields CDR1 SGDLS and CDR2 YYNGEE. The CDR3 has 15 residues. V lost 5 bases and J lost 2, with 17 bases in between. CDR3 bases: TGTGCCAGCAGTCCACATATCGGACCTACCTACGAGCAGTACTTC. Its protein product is CASSPHIGPTYEQYF.